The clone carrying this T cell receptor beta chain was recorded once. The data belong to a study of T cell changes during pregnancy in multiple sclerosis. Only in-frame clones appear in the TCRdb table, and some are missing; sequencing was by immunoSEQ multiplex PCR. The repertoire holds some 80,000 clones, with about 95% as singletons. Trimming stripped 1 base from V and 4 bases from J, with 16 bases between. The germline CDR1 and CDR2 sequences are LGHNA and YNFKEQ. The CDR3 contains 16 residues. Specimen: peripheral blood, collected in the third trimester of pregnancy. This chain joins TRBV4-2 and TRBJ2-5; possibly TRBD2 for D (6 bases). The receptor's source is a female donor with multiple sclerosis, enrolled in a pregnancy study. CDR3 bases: TGTGCCAGCAGCCAAGTCGGGGGAGGTGCGGCAGAGACCCAGTACTTC. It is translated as CASSQVGGGAAETQYF.